This TCR beta chain came from a study of cytomegalovirus exposure and HLA in healthy donors. Study observations and caveats: The dataset shows that most TCR sequences were rare, while some public TCRs occurred in many donors.

The count of this clone is one. The antigen is undetermined. Germline lookup yields CDR1 LGHNA and CDR2 YNFKEQ. This CDR3 contains 19 residues. Losses at the gene ends were 2 bases for V and 0 bases for J; bases not matched to a gene: 13. Measured with immunoSEQ multiplex PCR; TCRdb has only the in-frame clones, and not every one. The sample includes 80,000 to 100,000 clones, about 90% of them seen just once. Sequencing input: PBMCs. The sequence was obtained from a man aged 18 to 29 in good health and CMV-seropositive. The V gene is TRBV4-2, the J gene TRBJ2-3, with 8 bases identical to TRBD2. This chain's CDR3 is CASSQPPGAGGPSTDTQYF. The CDR3, as DNA: TGTGCCAGCAGCCAACCCCCGGGGGCGGGAGGCCCTAGCACAGATACGCAGTATTTT.